Listed here are 10 T cell receptor beta chains from one sample, sequenced in a study of T cells in Graves' hyperthyroidism and ophthalmopathy. Amplified TCR beta CDR3 regions came from RNA transcripts. HTBI primers drove first-round RT-PCR of the TCR CDR3. TCRdb reprocessed the multiplex PCR reads with MiXCR, giving one entry per CDR3 protein. The table records around 350,000 distinct CDR3 sequences, about 14% of them present only once. The sequenced material came from blood. The origin of the receptors is a woman aged 25-40 years with Graves' ophthalmopathy.

V and J are TRBV7-9 and TRBJ2-6; D is uncertain. V lost 8 bases, J lost 0 bases, and 5 bases lay in between. This CDR3 region has 13 residues. Germline V gives CDR1 SEHNR, CDR2 FQNEAQ (reference sequence). Here the CDR3 reads CASETSGANVLTF. CDR3 nucleotide sequence: TGTGCCAGCGAAACCTCTGGGGCCAACGTCCTGACTTTC.

This clonotype was seen ten or more times. The rearrangement links TRBV7-6 to TRBJ2-7, with TRBD2 identical over 10 bases. CDR3 size: 16 residues. From germline, CDR1 is SGHVS and CDR2 FNYEAQ. Losses at the gene ends were 5 bases for V and 3 bases for J; bases not matched to a gene: 10. The CDR3 DNA reads as TGTGCCAGCAGCCCGCTAATAGCGGGGGGCGACTACGAGCAGTACTTC. Translated, it gives CASSPLIAGGDYEQYF.

This clonotype was counted ten times or more. The chain links TRBV20-1 to TRBJ1-1; 7 bases are shared with TRBD1. CDR1 and CDR2 (germline): DFQATT, SNEGSKA (reference sequence). The CDR3 runs 12 residues. The CDR3 sequence: CSLGQQNTEAFF. Written as DNA, the CDR3 is TGCAGCTTGGGACAGCAGAACACTGAAGCTTTCTTT.

This clonotype was found many times. V usage is TRBV20-1 and J usage is TRBJ2-1, with D unclear. There are 11 residues in the CDR3. V was shortened by 6 bases and J by 9 bases, with 12 bases between the two germline ends. Germline-derived CDR1 and CDR2 are DFQATT and SNEGSKA (reference sequence). CDR3 loop: CSAQLYSEQFF. The CDR3 region has the DNA TGCAGTGCCCAGCTTTATAGTGAGCAGTTCTTC.

This clonotype came up many times. The rearrangement links TRBV7-2 to TRBJ1-2; 8 positions agree with TRBD1. The CDR3 sequence is 14 residues long. V lost 5 bases to trimming and J lost 3 bases; unmatched junction nucleotides: 5. CDR1 is SGHTA and CDR2 is FQGNSA in the germline V gene. CDR3 DNA: TGTGCCAGCAGCACAACAGGGGGGGACTATGGCTACACCTTC. It specifies CASSTTGGDYGYTF.

The chain combines TRBV9 with TRBJ1-6, with TRBD1 matching over 7 bases. Germline CDR1 reads SGDLS; CDR2 reads YYNGEE. CDR3 size: 14 residues. The V gene end was trimmed by 2 bases and the J gene end by 8 bases; junction bases not matched to a gene: 4. The CDR3, as DNA: TGTGCCAGCAGCGTCCGGGACAGTGATTCACCCCTCCACTTT. It encodes CASSVRDSDSPLHF.

In regard to this clonotype: One junction end does not reproduce the germline sequence, and a read error may be involved. The chain recombines TRBV9 with TRBJ2-1; TRBD2 is a possible D gene (5 bases). The CDR3 consists of 15 residues. The germline V gene has CDR1 SGDLS and CDR2 YYNGEE. For the CDR3, the DNA is TGTGCCAGCAGCGTAGGCGGGCCCTCCTACGATGAGCAGTTCTTC. Translating it yields CASSVGGPSYDEQFF.

The sample holds many counts of this clonotype. The chain joins TRBV28 to TRBJ1-4, with D unresolved. The V gene lost 1 base and the J gene lost 3 bases, with 3 bases spanning the gap. CDR3 size: 13 residues. From germline, CDR1 is MDHEN and CDR2 SYDVKM. CDR3 sequence (DNA): TGTGCCAGCAGTTTATTCGCTAATGAAAAACTGTTTTTT. This sequence encodes CASSLFANEKLFF.

The chain links TRBV27 to TRBJ2-7; 10 bases align to TRBD1. The V gene's germline CDR1 is MNHEY and CDR2 SMNVEV (reference sequence). The V gene end was trimmed by 3 bases and the J gene end by 5 bases; junction bases not matched to a gene: 1. This CDR3 region has 13 residues. The CDR3 DNA reads TGTGCCAGCAGTTTCGACAGGGGGCACGAGCAGTACTTC. It translates to CASSFDRGHEQYF.

This clonotype was recorded many times. The chain couples TRBV10-1 to TRBJ2-3; D not resolved. There are 13 residues in the CDR3. V was cut by 7 bases and J by 3 bases, with 11 bases left in between. In germline, CDR1 is WNHNN, CDR2 SYGVQD (reference sequence). The CDR3: CASNNAGTDTQYF. Written as DNA, the CDR3 is TGCGCCAGCAACAACGCCGGTACAGATACGCAGTATTTT.